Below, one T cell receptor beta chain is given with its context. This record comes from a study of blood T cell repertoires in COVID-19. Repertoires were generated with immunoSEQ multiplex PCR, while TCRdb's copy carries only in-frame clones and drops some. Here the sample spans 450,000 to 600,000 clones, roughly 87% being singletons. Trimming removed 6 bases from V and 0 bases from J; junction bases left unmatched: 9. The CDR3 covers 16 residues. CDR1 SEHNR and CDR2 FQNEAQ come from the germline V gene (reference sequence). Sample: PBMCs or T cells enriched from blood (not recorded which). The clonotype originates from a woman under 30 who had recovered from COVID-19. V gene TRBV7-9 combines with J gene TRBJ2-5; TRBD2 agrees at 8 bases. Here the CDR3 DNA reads TGTGCCAGCAGTCATGGACTAGCCACGTACCAAGAGACCCAGTACTTC. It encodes CASSHGLATYQETQYF. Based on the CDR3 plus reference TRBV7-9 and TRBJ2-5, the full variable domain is DTGVSQNPRHKITKRGQNVTFRCDPISEHNRLYWYRQTLGQGPEFLTYFQNEAQLEKSRLLSDRFSAERPKGSFSTLEIQRTEQGDSAMYLCASSHGLATYQETQYFGPGTRLLVL.